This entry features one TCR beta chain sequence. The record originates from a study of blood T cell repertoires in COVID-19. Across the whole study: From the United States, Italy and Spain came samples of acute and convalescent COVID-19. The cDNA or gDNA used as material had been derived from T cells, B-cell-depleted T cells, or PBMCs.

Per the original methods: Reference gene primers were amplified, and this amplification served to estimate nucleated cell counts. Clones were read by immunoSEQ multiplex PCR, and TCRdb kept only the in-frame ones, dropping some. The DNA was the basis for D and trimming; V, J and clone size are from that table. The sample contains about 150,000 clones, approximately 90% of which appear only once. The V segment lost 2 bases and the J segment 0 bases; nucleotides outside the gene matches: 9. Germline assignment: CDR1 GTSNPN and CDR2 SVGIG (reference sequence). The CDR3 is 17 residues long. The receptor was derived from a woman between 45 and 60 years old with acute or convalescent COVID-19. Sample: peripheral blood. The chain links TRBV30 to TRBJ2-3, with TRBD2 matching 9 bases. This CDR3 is CAWSKGAGGPSTDTQYF. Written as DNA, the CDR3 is TGTGCCTGGAGTAAAGGGGCGGGAGGGCCGAGCACAGATACGCAGTATTTT.